Shown below are 23 T cell receptor beta chains from a single sample sequenced in a study of shared clonotypes between healthy human individuals. The repertoire was sequenced with immunoSEQ multiplex PCR; TCRdb's copy has only in-frame clones and lacks some. The sample lists about 470,000 clones; roughly three quarters were seen once. The sample was PBMCs. The receptors stem from a woman in her forties in good health. Some clones in this sample may be carry-over from other donors' samples.

V is TRBV28 and J is TRBJ1-1; 9 nucleotides line up with TRBD1. V was pared by 6 bases and J by 8 bases, with 7 bases of the junction left unmatched. The germline V gene has CDR1 MDHEN and CDR2 SYDVKM. There are 13 residues in the CDR3. The CDR3 DNA follows: TGTGCCAGCAGGCGACCGGGACAGGGCGAAGCTTTCTTT. Encoded protein: CASRRPGQGEAFF.

The V and J genes are TRBV21-1 and TRBJ2-7; TRBD2, the table's D call, was not compared with the DNA. TRBV21-1 is assigned pseudogene status. The length of the CDR3 is 15 residues. This CDR3 is CASSSGSGNSYEQYF. CDR3 DNA sequence: TGTGCCAGCAGCAGTGGTAGCGGGAACTCCTACGAGCAGTACTTC.

The V and J genes are TRBV6-1 and TRBJ2-7, with no clear D. This CDR3 region has 15 residues. V was cut by 2 bases and J by 0 bases, with 11 bases left in between. The germline V gene encodes CDR1 MNHNS and CDR2 SASEGT. The CDR3 sequence is CASSEIWDSSYEQYF. In DNA form, the CDR3 reads TGTGCCAGCAGTGAAATCTGGGATTCCTCCTACGAGCAGTACTTC.

V and J are TRBV29-1 and TRBJ2-7, with 16 nucleotides matching TRBD2. This CDR3 is built from 15 residues. Trimming cost V 4 bases and J 2 bases; bases outside gene matches: 2. Germline V gene lookup returns CDR1 SQVTM and CDR2 ANQGSEA. The CDR3 sequence is CSVVGLAGGPYEQYF. The CDR3 bases are TGCAGCGTTGTGGGACTAGCGGGAGGGCCCTACGAGCAGTACTTC.

This clone has ten or more counts. This chain links TRBV21-1 with TRBJ2-7. TRBV21-1 is a pseudogene. CDR3 length: 12 residues. The CDR3 DNA is TGTGCCAGCCAGGAGCCGACCTACGAGCAGTACTTC. Residues: CASQEPTYEQYF.

CDR3 sequence reads: CASSQDSGTEAFF. CDR3 coding DNA: TGTGCCAGCAGCCAAGACAGTGGCACTGAAGCTTTCTTT. The gene calls are TRBV4-2 and TRBJ1-1; D gene uncertain. Trimming took off 0 bases at V and 4 bases at J, with 6 bases between the two ends. CDR1 and CDR2 from the germline V gene are LGHNA and YNFKEQ. The length of the CDR3 is 13 residues.

The rearrangement joins TRBV5-4 to TRBJ2-5, with D perhaps matching TRBD1 or TRBD2 (5 bases each). Germline loops: CDR1 SGHNT, CDR2 YYREEE (reference sequence). V was clipped by 4 bases and J by 4 bases, with 20 bases between them. The CDR3 has 16 residues. This chain's CDR3 is CASSNHMGVGAETQYF. The CDR3 nucleotides read TGTGCCAGCAGCAACCACATGGGGGTCGGAGCAGAGACCCAGTACTTC.

V and J are TRBV18 and TRBJ2-1; 14 nucleotides match TRBD2. CDR3 length: 19 amino acids. Germline V gene lookup returns CDR1 KGHSH and CDR2 LQKENI. J lost 0 bases, V lost 0 bases, and 4 bases had no gene match. CDR3 sequence (DNA): TGTGCCAGCTCACCACCGACTAGCGGGAGGGCCATCTCCTACAATGAGCAGTTCTTC. Translated: CASSPPTSGRAISYNEQFF.

The chain employs TRBV9 and TRBJ2-1, with 8 bases matching TRBD2. The CDR3 has 14 residues. With V trimmed by 0 bases and J by 7 bases, 3 bases remained unmatched. Per the germline V gene, CDR1 is SGDLS and CDR2 is YYNGEE. The CDR3 loop reads CASSVVVAGNEQFF. The CDR3 nucleotides are TGTGCCAGCAGCGTAGTTGTAGCGGGGAATGAGCAGTTCTTC.

The rearrangement uses TRBV6-4 and TRBJ2-7; 11 bases match TRBD2. This CDR3 has 16 residues. V lost 0 bases to trimming and J lost 7 bases; unmatched junction nucleotides: 8. Germline V gene sequence: CDR1 MRHNA, CDR2 SNTAGT. Here the CDR3 DNA reads TGTGCCAGCAGTGACTCAGTAGCGGGAGGGCCCTGTGAGCAGTACTTC. Amino acid sequence: CASSDSVAGGPCEQYF.

About this clone itself: Other DNA sequences in the sample encode the same CDR3. The chain couples TRBV29-1 to TRBJ2-7; D remains unclear. The CDR3 extends over 11 amino acids. Germline V gene lookup returns CDR1 SQVTM and CDR2 ANQGSEA. V lost 4 bases and J lost 1, with 5 bases in between. In DNA form, the CDR3 reads TGCAGCGTTGTTGGGTCCTACGAGCAGTACTTC. It yields the protein CSVVGSYEQYF.

This clone was seen a few times. The chain links TRBV5-1 to TRBJ2-5; D uncertain. In germline, CDR1 is SGHRS, CDR2 YFSETQ. With 4 bases removed from V and 5 bases from J, the gap between germline ends came to 15 bases. There are 14 residues in the CDR3. CDR3 loop: CASSAGVAGETQYF. Here the CDR3 DNA reads TGCGCCAGCAGCGCCGGAGTGGCCGGGGAGACCCAGTACTTC.

The chain employs TRBV19 and TRBJ1-2; 8 nucleotides line up with TRBD1. Germline lookup yields CDR1 LNHDA and CDR2 SQIVND (reference sequence). Unmatched junction bases numbered 18, after V lost 7 bases and J lost 8 bases. CDR3 size: 16 residues. Written as DNA, the CDR3 is TGTGCCAGTATCCGGGACAGGAGTCCTAGGTATGGAGGCTACACCTTC. This gives the protein CASIRDRSPRYGGYTF.

As regards this clone: Additional DNA sequences in this sample encode the identical CDR3. V and J are TRBV11-2 and TRBJ1-3; possible D gene TRBD1, 5 bases. The CDR3 contains 16 residues. V lost 5 bases and J 0 bases, leaving 14 bases between the germline ends. Germline V gene sequence: CDR1 SGHAT, CDR2 FQNNGV. CDR3 loop: CASSPAGDRSGNTIYF. In DNA form, the CDR3 reads TGTGCCAGCAGCCCTGCTGGGGACCGCTCTGGAAACACCATATATTTT.

As DNA, the CDR3 is TGCAGCGTTGCAGAGGCCGGGGGCGCGGATCAGCCCCAGCATTTT. Its translation is CSVAEAGGADQPQHF. The V gene is TRBV29-1, the J gene TRBJ1-5, with TRBD1 as a possible D gene (6 bases). Germline CDR1 SQVTM, CDR2 ANQGSEA. The CDR3 spans 15 residues. Trimming removed 4 bases at V and 5 bases at J, with 18 bases between.

The table lists this clone with many counts. The chain couples TRBV6-6 to TRBJ1-6; no reliable D call. Germline CDR1 MNHNY, CDR2 SVGAGI (reference sequence). V lost 2 bases to trimming and J lost 11 bases, with 10 bases between them. CDR3 length: 13 amino acids. CDR3 nucleotide sequence: TGTGCCAGCAGTTACACCCAGGCGACACCCCTCCACTTT. Amino acid sequence: CASSYTQATPLHF.

In DNA form, the CDR3 reads TGTGCCAGTATGGGGCGGGGGACTACGAACAATGAGCAGTTCTTC. It codes for CASMGRGTTNNEQFF. The gene calls are TRBV19 and TRBJ2-1; TRBD2 matches 7 bases. This CDR3 has 15 amino acids. The V gene's germline CDR1 is LNHDA and CDR2 SQIVND (reference sequence). The V gene end was trimmed by 7 bases and the J gene end by 5 bases; junction bases not matched to a gene: 11.

This clone was found once. The rearrangement joins TRBV15 to TRBJ1-2; a possible D gene is TRBD1 (5 bases). The ends were cut back, 2 bases at V and 8 bases at J, with 21 bases in the middle. Per germline, CDR1 LNHNV and CDR2 YYDKDF (reference sequence). CDR3 length: 16 amino acids. CDR3 bases: TGTGCCACCAGCAGAATCCCCGTCGGGACCGCCGGCGGCTACACCTTC. Translated: CATSRIPVGTAGGYTF.

V usage is TRBV19 and J usage is TRBJ1-4, with D possibly TRBD1 on 6 matching bases. From germline, CDR1 is LNHDA and CDR2 SQIVND (reference sequence). V shed 6 bases and J shed 12 bases, with 20 bases lying between them. This CDR3 region has 14 residues. The CDR3 loop is CASSRLAGEAELFF. Written as DNA, the CDR3 is TGTGCCAGTAGCCGTTTGGCAGGGGAGGCGGAACTGTTTTTT.

The V call is TRBV7-9, the J call TRBJ1-5; perhaps TRBD1 as D (5 bases). CDR1 and CDR2 (germline): SEHNR, FQNEAQ (reference sequence). The V and J ends lost 1 base and 4 bases respectively, with 8 bases between them. This CDR3 spans 14 amino acids. DNA of the CDR3: TGTGCCAGCAGCTTAGGGGGACGGAATCAGCCCCAGCATTTT. Encoded protein: CASSLGGRNQPQHF.

This clone was seen a few times. A single base is all that separates this from a far larger clone, so a read error is likely. The chain links TRBV30 to TRBJ1-1; no firm D call. Germline values: CDR1 GTSNPN, CDR2 SVGIG (reference sequence). The CDR3 has 14 residues. Trimming took off 3 bases at V and 4 bases at J, with 15 bases between the two ends. The DNA of the CDR3 is TGTGCCTGGAGGGACTCGCTGGCGGGCACTGAAGCTTTCTTT. It encodes CAWRDSLAGTEAFF.

V gene TRBV2 combines with J gene TRBJ2-7, with TRBD2 matching 10 bases. CDR3 length equals 15 residues. CDR1 and CDR2 from the germline V gene are SNHLY and FYNNEI. Losses at the gene ends were 1 base for V and 6 bases for J; bases not matched to a gene: 6. Written as DNA, the CDR3 is TGTGCCAGCAGTGAAGGGCTAGCGGGAGTAGGCGAGCAGTACTTC. Translated: CASSEGLAGVGEQYF.

The chain has TRBV7-6 and TRBJ2-5, with D tentatively TRBD1 or TRBD2 (5 bases each). The last part of the DNA fits TRBJ2-7 better; the J call may be wrong. Germline CDR1 and CDR2: SGHVS and FNYEAQ. This CDR3 has 15 residues. The CDR3 DNA reads as TGTGCCAGCAGCTTAGGAGGGGCACCGTCCTACGAGCAGTACTTC. Translating gives CASSLGGAPSYEQYF.